A selection of T cell receptor beta chains follows, all from one sample in a study of early T cells in non-severe SARS-CoV-2 infection. TCRdb used MiXCR to reprocess the 5' RACE reads, holding one entry per CDR3 protein. The table shows tens of thousands of distinct CDR3 sequences, with about 14% occurring only once. The sequences come from whole blood, collected at baseline. These receptors were obtained from an adult who was a healthcare worker with PCR-confirmed SARS-CoV-2 infection or an uninfected control (not recorded which). CDR3s include the opening cysteine and the closing phenylalanine or tryptophan. D genes are given only for firm matches. Rows give clone size only sometimes, using once, few, many, or a class for an expanded clone.

>14|-|-|TRBV6-1|TRBJ2-1
CASTALDRYNEQFF
TGTGCCAGCACCGCCTTGGACCGCTACAATGAGCAGTTCTTC
>15|-|TRBD2|TRBV28|TRBJ2-7
CASLGLAGGTGEQYF
TGTGCCAGCCTAGGACTAGCGGGAGGAACCGGTGAGCAGTACTTC
>16|few|-|TRBV2|TRBJ2-5
CASDYLGPGGGETQYF
TGTGCCAGCGACTACTTGGGACCCGGTGGCGGAGAGACCCAGTACTTC
>17|-|-|TRBV7-3|TRBJ2-3
CASSPLPSLTGTDTQYF
TGTGCCAGCAGTCCTCTCCCCAGCCTCACCGGCACAGATACGCAGTATTTT
>15|few|TRBD2|TRBV28|TRBJ2-1
CASRSGGNSYNEQFF
TGTGCCAGCAGATCGGGGGGAAACTCCTACAATGAGCAGTTCTTC
>15|-|TRBD1|TRBV5-1|TRBJ2-7
CASSLGQGVSYEQYF
TGCGCCAGCAGCTTGGGGCAGGGGGTCTCCTACGAGCAGTACTTC
>14|few|-|TRBV5-1|TRBJ2-7
CASSLAAVDYEQYF
TGCGCCAGCAGCTTGGCAGCAGTAGATTACGAGCAGTACTTC
>16|few|TRBD1|TRBV5-1|TRBJ2-2
CASSSRDRGRHGELFF
TGCGCCAGCAGCTCGAGAGACAGGGGGCGTCACGGGGAGCTGTTTTTT
>14|many|-|TRBV7-6|TRBJ2-1
CASSLAGSPREQFF
TGTGCCAGCAGCTTAGCGGGGAGCCCGCGGGAGCAGTTCTTC
>18|many|TRBD1|TRBV4-2|TRBJ1-2
CASSSPPGQGFYSDGYTF
TGTGCCAGCAGCTCTCCCCCGGGACAGGGTTTCTATTCGGATGGCTACACCTTC
>15|-|-|TRBV4-1|TRBJ2-6
CASSQERDGANVLTF
TGCGCCAGCAGCCAAGAGAGGGATGGGGCCAACGTCCTGACTTTC
>18|-|TRBD2|TRBV5-4|TRBJ2-1
CASSFPPWSSGSGNEQFF
TGTGCCAGCAGCTTTCCCCCCTGGTCTAGCGGGAGTGGCAATGAGCAGTTCTTC
>15|-|-|TRBV28|TRBJ2-5
CASSLPRPGQETQYF
TGTGCCAGCAGTCTCCCCCGTCCCGGGCAAGAGACCCAGTACTTC
>17|few|-|TRBV20-1|TRBJ2-3
CSARGGRAGRSTDTQYF
TGCAGTGCTAGAGGCGGGCGGGCCGGGAGATCCACAGATACGCAGTATTTT